A single sample is the source of the 7 T cell receptor beta chains below, sequenced in a study of blood T cell repertoires in COVID-19. The assay was immunoSEQ multiplex PCR, and TCRdb's table has in-frame clones only and misses some. The top ten clones hold under 3% of a sample with 130,000 to 150,000 clones, just under 85% of them seen once. Sequencing was performed on peripheral blood. The receptors originated from a woman between 40 and 50 years old with active or convalescent COVID-19.

This chain connects TRBV5-1 to TRBJ2-2; a possible D gene is TRBD2 (5 bases). V shed 1 base and J shed 7 bases, with 11 bases lying between them. The CDR3 runs to 14 residues. From germline, CDR1 is SGHRS and CDR2 YFSETQ. The CDR3 DNA is TGCGCCAGCAGCTTGACGCTCCGGGGCGGGGAGCTGTTTTTT. Translation gives CASSLTLRGGELFF.

This rearrangement joins TRBV4-3 to TRBJ2-7; a weak D match, TRBD1 (6 bases). Germline V gene lookup returns CDR1 LGHNA and CDR2 YSLEER. V was trimmed by 1 base and J by 0 bases, leaving 10 bases between them. The CDR3 contains 15 residues. The CDR3 region has the DNA TGCGCCAGCAGCCAAGGGACAGTGGCCTCCTACGAGCAGTACTTC. This codes for CASSQGTVASYEQYF.

This clone was counted once. Here the CDR3 DNA reads TGCGCCAGCAGCCAAGCCGGGGTTGGTAATGAAAAACTGTTTTTT. Its translation: CASSQAGVGNEKLFF. The V gene is TRBV4-3, the J gene TRBJ1-4; D uncertain. This CDR3 has 15 amino acids. The germline V gene encodes CDR1 LGHNA and CDR2 YSLEER. The V gene lost 1 base and the J gene lost 4 bases, with 10 bases spanning the gap.

On this clone: Germline and junction disagree at one end, which may indicate a read error. V gene TRBV6-5 combines with J gene TRBJ2-1; D not certain. The length of the CDR3 is 15 residues. Germline CDR1 and CDR2: MNHEY and SVGAGI. The chain's CDR3 is CASRGADPSHNEQFF. Here the CDR3 DNA reads TGTGCCAGCAGGGGCGCAGATCCCTCCCACAATGAGCAGTTCTTC.

The chain employs TRBV28 and TRBJ1-5; 7 bases fit TRBD1. Losses at the gene ends were 6 bases for V and 5 bases for J; bases not matched to a gene: 4. The CDR3 consists of 13 residues. CDR1 is MDHEN, CDR2 SYDVKM, per germline. CDR3 DNA sequence: TGTGCCAGCAGACAGGGGTTGGATCAGCCCCAGCATTTT. It codes for CASRQGLDQPQHF. Looking up the rest from reference TRBV28 and TRBJ1-5 gives the full variable domain: DVKVTQSSRYLVKRTGEKVFLECVQDMDHENMFWYRQDPGLGLRLIYFSYDVKMKEKGDIPEGYSVSREKKERFSLILESASTNQTSMYLCASRQGLDQPQHFGDGTRLSIL.

The chain combines TRBV18 with TRBJ1-1, with D possibly TRBD1 on 6 matching bases. The V gene lost 4 bases and the J gene lost 2 bases, with 11 bases spanning the gap. The CDR3 has 14 residues. CDR1 KGHSH and CDR2 LQKENI come from the germline V gene. The CDR3 DNA is TGTGCCAGCTCACGTGGGGGCCGAAACACTGAAGCTTTCTTT. Residues: CASSRGGRNTEAFF.

The V gene is TRBV2, the J gene TRBJ1-5; D is perhaps TRBD1 (6 bases). Germline V gene data show CDR1 as SNHLY and CDR2 as FYNNEI. V was clipped by 4 bases and J by 0 bases, with 10 bases between them. There are 15 residues in the CDR3. The CDR3 DNA is TGTGCCAGCAGTGTTTGGACAGATAGCAATCAGCCCCAGCATTTT. Protein sequence: CASSVWTDSNQPQHF.